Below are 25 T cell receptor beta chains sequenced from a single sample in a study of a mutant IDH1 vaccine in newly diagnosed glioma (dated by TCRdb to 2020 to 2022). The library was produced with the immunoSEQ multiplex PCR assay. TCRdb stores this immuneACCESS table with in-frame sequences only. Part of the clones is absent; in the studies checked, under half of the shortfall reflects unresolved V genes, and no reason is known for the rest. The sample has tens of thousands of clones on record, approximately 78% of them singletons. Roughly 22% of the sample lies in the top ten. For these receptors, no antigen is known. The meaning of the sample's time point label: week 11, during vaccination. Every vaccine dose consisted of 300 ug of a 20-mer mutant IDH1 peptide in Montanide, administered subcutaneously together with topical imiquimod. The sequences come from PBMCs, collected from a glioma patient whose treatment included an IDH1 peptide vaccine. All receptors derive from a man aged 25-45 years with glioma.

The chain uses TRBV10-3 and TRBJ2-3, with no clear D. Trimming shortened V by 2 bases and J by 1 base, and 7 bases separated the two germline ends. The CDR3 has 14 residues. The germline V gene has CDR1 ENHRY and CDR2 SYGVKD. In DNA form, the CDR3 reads TGTGCCATCAGTGAGGAGTTACGCACAGATACGCAGTATTTT. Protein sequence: CAISEELRTDTQYF.

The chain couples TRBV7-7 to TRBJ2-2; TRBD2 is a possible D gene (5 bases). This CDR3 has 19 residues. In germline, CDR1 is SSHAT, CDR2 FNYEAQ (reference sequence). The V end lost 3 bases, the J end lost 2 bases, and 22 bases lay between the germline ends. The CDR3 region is CASSLRAPQQTLNTGELFF. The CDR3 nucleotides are TGTGCCAGCAGCTTGAGGGCCCCACAGCAGACCTTAAACACCGGGGAGCTGTTTTTT.

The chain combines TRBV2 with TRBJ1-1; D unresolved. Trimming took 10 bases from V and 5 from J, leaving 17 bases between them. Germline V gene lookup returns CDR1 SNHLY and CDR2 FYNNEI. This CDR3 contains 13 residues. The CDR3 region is CATLVSGWTEAFF. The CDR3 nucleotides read TGTGCCACCCTCGTTTCGGGGTGGACTGAAGCTTTCTTT.

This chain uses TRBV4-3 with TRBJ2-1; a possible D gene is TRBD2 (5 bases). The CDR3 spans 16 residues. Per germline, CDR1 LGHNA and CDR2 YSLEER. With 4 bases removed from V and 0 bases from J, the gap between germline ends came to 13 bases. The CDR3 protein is CASSPGLISSYNEQFF. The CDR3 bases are TGCGCCAGCAGCCCAGGACTGATAAGCTCCTACAATGAGCAGTTCTTC.

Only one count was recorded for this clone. As DNA, the CDR3 is TGTGCCAGCAGCGGGGGGTGGGACAGGGCGTCAGATACGCAGTATTTT. This codes for CASSGGWDRASDTQYF. The chain has TRBV7-9 and TRBJ2-3; 9 bases map to TRBD1. Germline V gene sequence: CDR1 SEHNR, CDR2 FQNEAQ (reference sequence). The ends lost 5 bases at V and 4 bases at J; junction bases unmatched: 10. The CDR3 loop spans 16 amino acids.

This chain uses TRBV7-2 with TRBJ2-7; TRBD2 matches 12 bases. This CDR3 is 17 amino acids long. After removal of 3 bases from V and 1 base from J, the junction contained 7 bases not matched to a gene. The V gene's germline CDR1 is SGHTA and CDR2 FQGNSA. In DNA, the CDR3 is TGTGCCAGCAGCTTTCCCCTAGCGGGGGGGTTATCCTACGAGCAGTACTTC. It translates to CASSFPLAGGLSYEQYF.

This chain's CDR3 is CASSLNGRGGETQYF. The CDR3 coding sequence is TGTGCCAGCAGCTTAAATGGGAGGGGAGGAGAGACCCAGTACTTC. This chain joins TRBV7-4 and TRBJ2-5; 7 bases agree with TRBD2. This CDR3 region has 15 residues. Germline V gene lookup returns CDR1 SGHVT and CDR2 SQSDAQ. The junction had 7 bases not matched to a gene; V was cut back by 2 bases and J by 4 bases.

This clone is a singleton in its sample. This CDR3 reads CASSELGRGYGYTF. CDR3 in DNA: TGTGCCAGCAGTGAACTGGGACGGGGTTATGGCTACACCTTC. V is TRBV2 and J is TRBJ1-2, with a tentative D call TRBD1 (5 bases). V gave up 2 bases and J gave up 5 bases, with 12 bases separating them. Germline values: CDR1 SNHLY, CDR2 FYNNEI. This CDR3 is built from 14 residues.

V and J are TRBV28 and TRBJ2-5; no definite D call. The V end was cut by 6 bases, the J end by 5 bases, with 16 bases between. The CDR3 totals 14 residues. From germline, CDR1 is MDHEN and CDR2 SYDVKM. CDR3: CASSPPHDLETQYF. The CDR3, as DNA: TGTGCCAGCAGCCCCCCGCATGATTTGGAGACCCAGTACTTC.

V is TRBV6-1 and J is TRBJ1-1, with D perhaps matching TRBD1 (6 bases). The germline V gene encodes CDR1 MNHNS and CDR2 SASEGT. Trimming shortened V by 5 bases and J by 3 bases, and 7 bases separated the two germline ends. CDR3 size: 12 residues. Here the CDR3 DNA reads TGTGCCAGCAGTAGGGGGGACACTGAAGCTTTCTTT. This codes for CASSRGDTEAFF.

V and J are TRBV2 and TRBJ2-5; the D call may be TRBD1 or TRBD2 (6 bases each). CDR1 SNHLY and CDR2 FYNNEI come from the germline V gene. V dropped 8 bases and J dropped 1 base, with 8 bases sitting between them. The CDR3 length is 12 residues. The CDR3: CASGGPQETQYF. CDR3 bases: TGTGCCAGCGGGGGGCCCCAAGAGACCCAGTACTTC.

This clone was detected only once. CDR3 sequence reads: CASSPVSGNTIYF. The CDR3 DNA is TGTGCCAGCTCACCCGTTTCTGGAAACACCATATATTTT. This chain links TRBV18 with TRBJ1-3; D not certain. Germline loops: CDR1 KGHSH, CDR2 LQKENI. V was cut by 3 bases and J by 1 base, with 4 bases left in between. The CDR3 runs to 13 residues.

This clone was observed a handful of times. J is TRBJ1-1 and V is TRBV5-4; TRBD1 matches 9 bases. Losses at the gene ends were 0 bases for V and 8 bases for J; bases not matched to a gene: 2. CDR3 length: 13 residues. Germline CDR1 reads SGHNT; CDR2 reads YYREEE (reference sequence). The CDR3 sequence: CASSLGGTGEAFF. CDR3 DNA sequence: TGTGCCAGCAGCTTGGGAGGGACAGGGGAAGCTTTCTTT.

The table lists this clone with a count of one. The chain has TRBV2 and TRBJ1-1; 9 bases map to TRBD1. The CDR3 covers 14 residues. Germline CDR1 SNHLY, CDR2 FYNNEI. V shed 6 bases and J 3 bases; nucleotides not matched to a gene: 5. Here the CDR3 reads CASRGTGMDTEAFF. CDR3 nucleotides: TGTGCCAGCAGGGGGACAGGGATGGACACTGAAGCTTTCTTT.

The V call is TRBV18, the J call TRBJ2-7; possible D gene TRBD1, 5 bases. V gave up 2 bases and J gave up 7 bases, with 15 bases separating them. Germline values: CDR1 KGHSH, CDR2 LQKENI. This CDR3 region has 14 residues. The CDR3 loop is CASSPARDFVEQYF. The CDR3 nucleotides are TGTGCCAGCTCACCAGCCAGGGATTTTGTTGAGCAGTACTTC. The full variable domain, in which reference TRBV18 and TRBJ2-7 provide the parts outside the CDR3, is NAGVMQNPRHLVRRRGQEARLRCSPMKGHSHVYWYRQLPEEGLKFMVYLQKENIIDESGMPKERFSAEFPKEGPSILRIQQVVRGDSAAYFCASSPARDFVEQYFGPGTRLTVT.

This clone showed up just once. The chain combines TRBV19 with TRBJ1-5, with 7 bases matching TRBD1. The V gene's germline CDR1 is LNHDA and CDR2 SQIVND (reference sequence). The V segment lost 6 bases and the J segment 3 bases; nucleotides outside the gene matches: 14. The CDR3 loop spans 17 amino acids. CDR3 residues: CASSPDRDHINNQPQHF. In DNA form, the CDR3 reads TGTGCCAGTAGCCCTGACAGGGATCATATTAACAATCAGCCCCAGCATTTT. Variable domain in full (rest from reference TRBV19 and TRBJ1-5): DGGITQSPKYLFRKEGQNVTLSCEQNLNHDAMYWYRQDPGQGLRLIYYSQIVNDFQKGDIAEGYSVSREKKESFPLTVTSAQKNPTAFYLCASSPDRDHINNQPQHFGDGTRLSIL.

In DNA, the CDR3 is TGTGCCTGGAGTGATAACAGGGGCTCTGGAAACACCATATATTTT. Amino acid sequence: CAWSDNRGSGNTIYF. The rearrangement links TRBV30 to TRBJ1-3; 7 bases are a match to TRBD1. Germline V CDR1 and CDR2: GTSNPN, SVGIG (reference sequence). V lost 1 base, J lost 0 bases, and 3 bases stayed unmatched. The CDR3 spans 15 residues. Filled out from reference TRBV30 and TRBJ1-3, the complete variable domain reads SQTIHQWPATLVQPVGSPLSLECTVEGTSNPNLYWYRQAAGRGLQLLFYSVGIGQISSEVPQNLSASRPQDRQFILSSKKLLLSDSGFYLCAWSDNRGSGNTIYFGEGSWLTVV.

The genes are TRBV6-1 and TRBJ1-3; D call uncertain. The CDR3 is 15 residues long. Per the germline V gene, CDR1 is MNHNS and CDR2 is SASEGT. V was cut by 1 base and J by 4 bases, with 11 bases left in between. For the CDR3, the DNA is TGTGCCAGCAGTGAAGGGGCCCAGGCCGGAAACACCATATATTTT. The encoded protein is CASSEGAQAGNTIYF.

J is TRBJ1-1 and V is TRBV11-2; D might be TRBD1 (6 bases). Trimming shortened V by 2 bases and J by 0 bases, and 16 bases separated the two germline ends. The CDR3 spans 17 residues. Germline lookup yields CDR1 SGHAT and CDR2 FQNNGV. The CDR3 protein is CASSLFGQKTMNTEAFF. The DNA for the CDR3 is TGTGCCAGCAGCTTATTCGGACAGAAAACTATGAACACTGAAGCTTTCTTT. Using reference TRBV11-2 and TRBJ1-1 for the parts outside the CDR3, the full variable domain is EAGVAQSPRYKIIEKRQSVAFWCNPISGHATLYWYQQILGQGPKLLIQFQNNGVVDDSQLPKDRFSAERLKGVDSTLKIQPAKLEDSAVYLCASSLFGQKTMNTEAFFGQGTRLTVV.

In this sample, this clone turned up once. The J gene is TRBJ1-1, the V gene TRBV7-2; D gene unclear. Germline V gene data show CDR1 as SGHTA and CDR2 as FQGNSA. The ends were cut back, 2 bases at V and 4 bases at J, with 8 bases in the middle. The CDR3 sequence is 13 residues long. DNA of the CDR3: TGTGCCAGCAGCTTATTGCGGGCCACTGAAGCTTTCTTT. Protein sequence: CASSLLRATEAFF.

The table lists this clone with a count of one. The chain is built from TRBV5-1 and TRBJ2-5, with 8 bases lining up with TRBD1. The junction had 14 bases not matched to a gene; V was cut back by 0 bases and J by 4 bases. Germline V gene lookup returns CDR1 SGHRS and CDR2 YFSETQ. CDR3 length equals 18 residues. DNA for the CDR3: TGCGCCAGCAGCTTGGCCATAAAAGGCCAGGGGGCGGGAGAGACCCAGTACTTC. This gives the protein CASSLAIKGQGAGETQYF.

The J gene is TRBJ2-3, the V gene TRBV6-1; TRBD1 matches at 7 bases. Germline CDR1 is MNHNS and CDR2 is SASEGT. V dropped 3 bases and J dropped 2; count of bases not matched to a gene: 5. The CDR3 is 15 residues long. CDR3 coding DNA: TGTGCCAGCAGTGACTGGGGACAGATCACAGATACGCAGTATTTT. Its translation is CASSDWGQITDTQYF.

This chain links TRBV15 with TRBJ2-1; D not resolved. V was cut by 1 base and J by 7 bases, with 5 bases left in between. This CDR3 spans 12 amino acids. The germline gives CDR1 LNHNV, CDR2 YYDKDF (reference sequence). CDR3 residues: CATSRGLNEQFF. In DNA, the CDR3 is TGTGCCACCAGCAGAGGCCTGAATGAGCAGTTCTTC.

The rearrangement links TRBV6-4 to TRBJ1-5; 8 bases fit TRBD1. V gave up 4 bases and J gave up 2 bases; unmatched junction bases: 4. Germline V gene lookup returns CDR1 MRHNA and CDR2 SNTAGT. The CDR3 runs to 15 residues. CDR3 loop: CASSVSTGGNQPQHF. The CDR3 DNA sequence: TGTGCCAGCAGTGTCTCGACAGGGGGCAATCAGCCCCAGCATTTT.

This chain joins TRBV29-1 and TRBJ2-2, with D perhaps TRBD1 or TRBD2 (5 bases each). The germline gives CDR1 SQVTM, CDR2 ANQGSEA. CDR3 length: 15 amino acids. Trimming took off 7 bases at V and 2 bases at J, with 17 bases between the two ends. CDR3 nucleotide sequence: TGCAGCGCAGAAATCACCGGGACCAACACCGGGGAGCTGTTTTTT. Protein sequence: CSAEITGTNTGELFF.